Listed below are T cell receptor beta chains from one sample, sequenced in a study of identical twins. TCRdb reanalysed the 5' RACE reads using MiXCR and keeps one entry per CDR3 protein. The sample consists of 300,000 to 400,000 distinct CDR3 sequences, approximately 13% of them appearing once. The data also belong to a second study, concerning yellow fever vaccine responses in identical twins.

The sequenced material came from CD8+ T cells sorted from blood. These receptors were collected from a woman aged 18-29 years in good health. CDR3s include the opening cysteine and the closing phenylalanine or tryptophan. D genes are given only for firm matches.

TRBV9 . 10 CASSGNTIYF
TRBV4-1 . 15 CASSPRGPWGTEAFF
TRBV5-1 . 16 CASSSEDLSPYNEQFF
TRBV5-6 TRBD2 20 CASSFLLRELAGGPTDTQYF
TRBV12-3/TRBV12-4 TRBD1 16 CASSFETGNSNYGYTF
TRBV6-1 TRBD1 19 CASPRGVEGDRPYNQPQHF
TRBV10-2 . 13 CASSSYYTDTQYF
TRBV7-9 . 13 CASSVTRGEPQHF
TRBV12-3/TRBV12-4 TRBD1 13 CASSSGGGNEQYF
TRBV27 TRBD2 15 CASSPAAGGLDEQYF
TRBV27 TRBD2 17 CASSTPAERGDYNEQFF
TRBV7-9 . 15 CASSLAQGSYNEQFF
TRBV6-5 TRBD1 14 CASSPGQGDYEQYF
TRBV5-1 . 14 CASSYTGDYNEQFF
TRBV11-2 TRBD2 16 CASSLVGGGIGNEQFF
TRBV6-5 TRBD1 14 CASSYQGAGYGYTF
TRBV29-1 . 12 CSVGSSTDTQYF
TRBV9 . 17 CASSVFKEGSSYNEQFF
TRBV12-3/TRBV12-4 . 14 CASSLGSPSFGYTF
TRBV10-1 TRBD2 15 CASNLAGGPADTQYF
TRBV12-3/TRBV12-4 . 15 CASSYPGTGGTEAFF
TRBV11-2 TRBD2 16 CASQGVLAGPYNEQFF
TRBV28 . 13 CASSFSGNNEQFF
TRBV20-1 TRBD1 17 CSARDRGDRSYNSPLHF
TRBV5-1 TRBD1 16 CTSSLYGTGLTDTQYF
TRBV7-9 . 14 CASSLDGGTDTQYF
TRBV25-1 TRBD1 14 CATKQTGPYYGYTF
TRBV25-1 . 13 CASSRGQEETQYF
TRBV7-6 TRBD1 15 CASSSRQGAPGELFF
TRBV2 . 12 CASSGRNNEQFF
TRBV7-2 . 17 CASSYLSLVRGPDTQYF
TRBV2 . 15 CASSEGGPNTGELFF
TRBV10-1 . 14 CASSDPEGGYEQYF
TRBV5-1 . 14 CASSLVIGTDTQYF
TRBV7-8 TRBD2 19 CASSPRVELAGVLVYEQYF
TRBV3-1 TRBD2 18 CASRPGLAGSPSTDTQYF
TRBV4-1 . 16 CASSQEGGNLYNEQFF
TRBV24-1 TRBD1 15 CATSSIGQGEETQYF
TRBV4-2 . 18 CASSQDLPLGTSTDTQYF
TRBV29-1 TRBD1 15 CSVDETGERLTPLHF
TRBV19 TRBD2 13 CASSSAGVGEQYF
TRBV27 TRBD1 14 CASSTTGRGDEQFF
TRBV4-2 TRBD2 15 CASSQEREGSYEQYF
TRBV7-9 . 13 CASSLPSNEKLFF
TRBV12-3/TRBV12-4 . 15 CASSLLTGGQETQYF
TRBV6-1 TRBD2 14 CASSPGLAPYEQYF
TRBV4-1 TRBD1 14 CASSQEQGAGEQFF
TRBV28 TRBD2 14 CASSSASGYNEQFF
TRBV20-1 . 13 CSADKQGVGTQYF
TRBV29-1 TRBD1 13 CSVEQGQGYEQYF
TRBV27 TRBD2 17 CASSLWWGLAGANEQFF
TRBV24-1 TRBD1 15 CATSDVQDRKETQYF
TRBV20-1 TRBD2 17 CSASGLAGGLHSYEQYF
TRBV5-1 TRBD1 15 CASARGQERLNIQYF
TRBV11-2 . 15 CASSPPDRPDDEQFF